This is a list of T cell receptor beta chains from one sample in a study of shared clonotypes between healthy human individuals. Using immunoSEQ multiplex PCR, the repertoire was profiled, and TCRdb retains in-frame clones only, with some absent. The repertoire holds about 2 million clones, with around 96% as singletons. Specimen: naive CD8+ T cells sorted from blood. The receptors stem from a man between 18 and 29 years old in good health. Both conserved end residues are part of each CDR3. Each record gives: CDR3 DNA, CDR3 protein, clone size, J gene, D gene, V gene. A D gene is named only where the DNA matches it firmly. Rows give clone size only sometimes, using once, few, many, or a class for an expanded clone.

CDR3 DNA: TGTGCCAGTAGCGTCTCGGGCGAAGGCTACGAGCAGTACTTC
CDR3 protein: CASSVSGEGYEQYF
clone size: -
J gene: TRBJ2-7
D gene: -
V gene: TRBV19

CDR3 DNA: TGTGCCAGCAGTCCCGGTGTCCACCACCAAGAGACCCAGTACTTC
CDR3 protein: CASSPGVHHQETQYF
clone size: -
J gene: TRBJ2-5
D gene: -
V gene: TRBV27

CDR3 DNA: TGTGCCAGCAGCTTCAGGACCGCGTCGACCTACGAGCAGTACTTC
CDR3 protein: CASSFRTASTYEQYF
clone size: -
J gene: TRBJ2-7
D gene: -
V gene: TRBV11-2

CDR3 DNA: TGTGCCAGCAGCTTCGGGGATGAGCAGTTCTTC
CDR3 protein: CASSFGDEQFF
clone size: -
J gene: TRBJ2-1
D gene: -
V gene: TRBV5-5

CDR3 DNA: TGCGCCAGCAGTCGCATCGGGGTCTCGGGTAGCAATCAGCCCCAGCATTTT
CDR3 protein: CASSRIGVSGSNQPQHF
clone size: -
J gene: TRBJ1-5
D gene: -
V gene: TRBV4-1

CDR3 DNA: TGTGCCAGCAGTACGTGGTGGGGCACAGATACGCAGTATTTT
CDR3 protein: CASSTWWGTDTQYF
clone size: -
J gene: TRBJ2-3
D gene: -
V gene: TRBV5-4

CDR3 DNA: TGTGCCAGCAGCCCTAGCGGGGGGGTCTCAGATACGCAGTATTTT
CDR3 protein: CASSPSGGVSDTQYF
clone size: -
J gene: TRBJ2-3
D gene: TRBD2
V gene: TRBV7-3

CDR3 DNA: TGTGCCAGCAGCCCCACGACAGGGGTCATGGATGAGCAGTTCTTC
CDR3 protein: CASSPTTGVMDEQFF
clone size: -
J gene: TRBJ2-1
D gene: TRBD1
V gene: TRBV11-2

CDR3 DNA: TGTGCCAGCAGGACGGCGGGAAGCTCCTACGAGCAGTACTTC
CDR3 protein: CASRTAGSSYEQYF
clone size: few
J gene: TRBJ2-7
D gene: -
V gene: TRBV2

CDR3 DNA: TGCGCCAGCAGCCAAAGGAAGGGACAGGGGGGTGAAAAACTGTTTTTT
CDR3 protein: CASSQRKGQGGEKLFF
clone size: -
J gene: TRBJ1-4
D gene: TRBD1
V gene: TRBV4-1

CDR3 DNA: TGTGCCATCACCGGGACTAGCGGGGGCTACAATGAGCAGTTCTTC
CDR3 protein: CAITGTSGGYNEQFF
clone size: -
J gene: TRBJ2-1
D gene: TRBD2
V gene: TRBV10-3

CDR3 DNA: TGTGCCAGCAGTCCCGGGTTTAACACCGGGGAGCTGTTTTTT
CDR3 protein: CASSPGFNTGELFF
clone size: -
J gene: TRBJ2-2
D gene: -
V gene: TRBV27

CDR3 DNA: TGTGCCAGCAGTAAACAGGGGGAGGCCTACGAGCAGTACTTC
CDR3 protein: CASSKQGEAYEQYF
clone size: -
J gene: TRBJ2-7
D gene: TRBD1
V gene: TRBV6-5

CDR3 DNA: TGTGCCATCACTGCGGAGACGAACACCGGGGAGCTGTTTTTT
CDR3 protein: CAITAETNTGELFF
clone size: -
J gene: TRBJ2-2
D gene: -
V gene: TRBV10-3